This TCR beta chain was observed in a study of CD8 T cells in Susac syndrome. The RNA input was about 0.5 to 1 ug, and it was reverse transcribed with random hexamers. TCRdb analysed the immunoSEQ multiplex PCR reads with MiXCR anew, one entry per CDR3 protein. The profile shows under 200,000 distinct CDR3 sequences, around 94% of them singletons. V lost 2 bases and J lost 5, with 15 bases in between. The CDR3 sequence is 15 residues long. CDR1 and CDR2 (germline): LGHDT, YNNKEL (reference sequence). The receptor comes from a human donor in good health. The specimen was CD4+ T cells from PBMCs. The V call is TRBV3-1, the J call TRBJ2-5; possible D gene TRBD1, 7 bases. CDR3 amino acids: CASSQWQGGRETQYF. The CDR3, as DNA: TGTGCCAGCAGCCAATGGCAGGGGGGCAGGGAGACCCAGTACTTC.